Listed here is a single TCR beta chain. Its antigen is not identified. The data derive from a study of tumor-infiltrating lymphocytes in primary liver carcinoma. Study summary: Tumors were staged T1-T3 N0M0 and measured 4.2 to 10 cm across. Samples gave roughly 3.65 to 8 million productive TCRbeta reads, similar across tissue types. Study-level results: Blood had a significantly lower top-250-clone fraction than tumors did (p = 0.039).

Germline V gene lookup returns CDR1 MNHNS and CDR2 SASEGT. The CDR3 extends over 14 amino acids. The V and J ends lost 6 bases and 7 bases respectively, with 16 bases between them. The investigators made TCR beta cDNA from about 0.45 ug total RNA, using a constant-region primer. Employing slightly modified ARM-PCR, three nested multiplex PCR rounds were run, and these gave rise to the TCR beta libraries. With TRBV1-TRBV30 forward primers and a C-beta reverse primer, the first two PCR rounds were run for 10 to 11 cycles each. A single record per CDR3 protein comes from TCRdb applying MiXCR to the multiplex PCR reads. Altogether more than 150,000 distinct CDR3 sequences are present, over 50% being singletons, with the ten largest covering 70% to 80%. Both blood RNA, taken from unsorted whole blood, and germline DNA were extracted. An approximately 3.7-milliliter peripheral blood sample was collected before surgery.

The chain couples TRBV6-1 to TRBJ2-4; possibly TRBD1 for D (6 bases). The sequencing input was peripheral blood. This TCR came from a man aged 40-49 years with primary liver carcinoma and hepatitis B virus infection. CDR3 sequence: CASSQTGRENIQYF. CDR3 DNA: TGTGCCAGCAGCCAAACAGGGCGTGAGAACATTCAGTACTTC.